This entry describes one TCR beta chain. Original methodology: Amplification with reference gene primers provided the estimates of nucleated cell counts. The data were produced by immunoSEQ multiplex PCR, yet TCRdb's version contains in-frame clones alone and is incomplete. The D gene and trimming were derived from the DNA, and the V and J assignments and clone size from that table. The sample includes fewer than 15,000 clones, nearly 90% seen only once; the top ten take about 2.6%. These data originate in a study of blood T cell repertoires in COVID-19. Study in general: There were acute and convalescent COVID-19 samples, and they came from the United States, Italy and Spain. Sources were T cells, B-cell-depleted T cells, or PBMCs; the material itself was cDNA or gDNA.

V was pared by 5 bases and J by 4 bases, with 8 bases between. Germline CDR1 SEHNR, CDR2 FQNEAQ (reference sequence). This CDR3 comprises 12 residues. The chain joins TRBV7-9 to TRBJ1-1; D perhaps matches TRBD1 (5 bases). The origin of this receptor is a human donor in a cohort sampled during active COVID-19. The material sequenced was peripheral blood. The CDR3 DNA reads as TGTGCCAGCAGCCCGGGGGGCACTGAAGCTTTCTTT. This gives the protein CASSPGGTEAFF.